The rows below give T cell receptor beta chains drawn from one sample of a study of shared clonotypes between healthy human individuals. TCRdb's copy holds only in-frame clones and misses some; the assay was immunoSEQ multiplex PCR. The table has hundreds of thousands of clones, approximately 95% seen once. The specimen sequenced was naive CD4+ T cells sorted from blood. Receptors originate from a woman in her 30s in good health. Each CDR3 is given with its conserved first and last residue. The order of the fields is V gene, D gene, clone size, J gene, CDR3 DNA, CDR3 protein. D genes are given only for firm matches. The size entry is marked missing in some rows and otherwise reads once, few, many or a size class.

v_gene: TRBV7-9
d_gene: TRBD2
abundance: few
j_gene: TRBJ2-7
CDR3nt: TGTGCCAGCAGCCCGGGACTAGCGGACTACGAGCAGTACTTC
CDR3aa: CASSPGLADYEQYF

v_gene: TRBV4-2
d_gene: TRBD2
abundance: NA
j_gene: TRBJ2-5
CDR3nt: TGTGCCAGCAGCCAAGGACTAGCGGGCGAGACCCAGTACTTC
CDR3aa: CASSQGLAGETQYF

v_gene: TRBV5-1
d_gene: NA
abundance: NA
j_gene: TRBJ1-1
CDR3nt: TGCGCCAGCAGCTTTGGGGAAGGCACTGAAGCTTTCTTT
CDR3aa: CASSFGEGTEAFF

v_gene: TRBV7-2
d_gene: NA
abundance: NA
j_gene: TRBJ2-7
CDR3nt: TGTGCCAGCAGCTCGGCGGGAAACTACGAGCAGTACTTC
CDR3aa: CASSSAGNYEQYF

v_gene: TRBV5-5
d_gene: TRBD1
abundance: NA
j_gene: TRBJ2-5
CDR3nt: TGTGCCAGCAGCTCGACAGGGATGCGAGAGACCCAGTACTTC
CDR3aa: CASSSTGMRETQYF

v_gene: TRBV7-6
d_gene: NA
abundance: once
j_gene: TRBJ2-5
CDR3nt: TGTGCCAGCAGCTTCATAGGGGTGGGGGAGACCCAGTACTTC
CDR3aa: CASSFIGVGETQYF

v_gene: TRBV5-1
d_gene: NA
abundance: NA
j_gene: TRBJ1-3
CDR3nt: TGCGCCAGCAGCTTGGGTTCTGGGAATGGAGACACCATATATTTT
CDR3aa: CASSLGSGNGDTIYF

v_gene: TRBV11-2
d_gene: TRBD1
abundance: NA
j_gene: TRBJ2-3
CDR3nt: TGTGCCAGCAGCTTAAGACAGGGTATAGATACGCAGTATTTT
CDR3aa: CASSLRQGIDTQYF

v_gene: TRBV27
d_gene: NA
abundance: NA
j_gene: TRBJ2-7
CDR3nt: TGTGCCAGCAGGCCTCCCGGGACGGGGGTCCACGAGCAGTACTTC
CDR3aa: CASRPPGTGVHEQYF

v_gene: TRBV4-1
d_gene: TRBD2
abundance: NA
j_gene: TRBJ2-2
CDR3nt: TGCGCCAGCAGCCAAGAACCCCTAGCGGGAGCCGGGGAGCTGTTTTTT
CDR3aa: CASSQEPLAGAGELFF

v_gene: TRBV11-2
d_gene: NA
abundance: NA
j_gene: TRBJ2-7
CDR3nt: TGTGCCAGCAGCTTAGGGTCAGGGGTCAACGAGCAGTACTTC
CDR3aa: CASSLGSGVNEQYF

v_gene: TRBV9
d_gene: NA
abundance: NA
j_gene: TRBJ2-7
CDR3nt: TGTGCCAGCAGCGTAGAGGGGGGGTGGTCCTACGAGCAGTACTTC
CDR3aa: CASSVEGGWSYEQYF

v_gene: TRBV28
d_gene: TRBD2
abundance: NA
j_gene: TRBJ2-3
CDR3nt: TGTGCCAGCAGTCCGAGTAGCGGGAGCACAGATACGCAGTATTTT
CDR3aa: CASSPSSGSTDTQYF

v_gene: TRBV5-1
d_gene: TRBD1
abundance: NA
j_gene: TRBJ1-1
CDR3nt: TGCGCCAGCAGCTTTATTTCCCAGGGGGACACTGAAGCTTTCTTT
CDR3aa: CASSFISQGDTEAFF

v_gene: TRBV5-4
d_gene: NA
abundance: NA
j_gene: TRBJ2-2
CDR3nt: TGTGCCAGCAGCCTCCTTGATAGAGACACCGGGGAGCTGTTTTTT
CDR3aa: CASSLLDRDTGELFF

v_gene: TRBV27
d_gene: NA
abundance: NA
j_gene: TRBJ1-2
CDR3nt: TGTGCCAGCAGTTCTGTGGACCTCTATGGCTACACCTTC
CDR3aa: CASSSVDLYGYTF

v_gene: TRBV18
d_gene: NA
abundance: NA
j_gene: TRBJ2-7
CDR3nt: TGTGCCAGCTCACCAGGCGGGGAGAAAGCCTACGAGCAGTACTTC
CDR3aa: CASSPGGEKAYEQYF

v_gene: TRBV5-1
d_gene: NA
abundance: NA
j_gene: TRBJ2-6
CDR3nt: TGCGCCAGCAGGAGGGTGGCTGGGGCCAACGTCCTGACTTTC
CDR3aa: CASRRVAGANVLTF

v_gene: TRBV27
d_gene: NA
abundance: NA
j_gene: TRBJ1-2
CDR3nt: TGTGCCAGCAGTTTTGGGGGTAGAAACTATGGCTACACCTTC
CDR3aa: CASSFGGRNYGYTF

v_gene: TRBV28
d_gene: TRBD2
abundance: NA
j_gene: TRBJ2-7
CDR3nt: TGTGCCAGCAGCTGGCGCACGGGACTAGCGGGCCACTACGAGCAGTACTTC
CDR3aa: CASSWRTGLAGHYEQYF

v_gene: TRBV4-1
d_gene: NA
abundance: few
j_gene: TRBJ2-7
CDR3nt: TGCGCCAGCAGCCAAGGCGGAGGCGGGGTGGCCTACGAGCAGTACTTC
CDR3aa: CASSQGGGGVAYEQYF

v_gene: TRBV6-8
d_gene: NA
abundance: NA
j_gene: TRBJ1-1
CDR3nt: TGTGCTCCGGTCACTGAAGCTTTCTTT
CDR3aa: CAPVTEAFF

v_gene: TRBV11-2
d_gene: NA
abundance: NA
j_gene: TRBJ1-1
CDR3nt: TGTGCCAGCAGCTCCCGTATTGAAGCTTTCTTT
CDR3aa: CASSSRIEAFF

v_gene: TRBV6-6
d_gene: NA
abundance: NA
j_gene: TRBJ1-1
CDR3nt: TGTGCCAGCAGTTATAGTAGGGGGACTGAAGCTTTCTTT
CDR3aa: CASSYSRGTEAFF

v_gene: TRBV28
d_gene: NA
abundance: NA
j_gene: TRBJ2-7
CDR3nt: TGTGCCAGCAGCCCCCCTCCAGGCGTAAGCTCCTACGAGCAGTACTTC
CDR3aa: CASSPPPGVSSYEQYF

v_gene: TRBV27
d_gene: TRBD2
abundance: once
j_gene: TRBJ2-7
CDR3nt: TGTGCCACCCAGCGGGGCCGCTCCTACGAGCAGTACTTC
CDR3aa: CATQRGRSYEQYF

v_gene: TRBV7-8
d_gene: TRBD1
abundance: NA
j_gene: TRBJ1-4
CDR3nt: TGTGCCAGCAGCACTGGGACAGGGGGAGAAAAACTGTTTTTT
CDR3aa: CASSTGTGGEKLFF

v_gene: TRBV7-6
d_gene: NA
abundance: NA
j_gene: TRBJ1-4
CDR3nt: TGTGCCAGCAGCCAACGGGTGGGGATCATAGCTAATGAAAAACTGTTTTTT
CDR3aa: CASSQRVGIIANEKLFF

v_gene: TRBV6-5
d_gene: NA
abundance: NA
j_gene: TRBJ2-5
CDR3nt: TGTGCCAGCAGTAGGGAAGAGACCCAGTACTTC
CDR3aa: CASSREETQYF

v_gene: TRBV2
d_gene: NA
abundance: NA
j_gene: TRBJ2-7
CDR3nt: TGTGCCAGCAGGGGGGACTCCCCCTCCGGCGAGCAGTACTTC
CDR3aa: CASRGDSPSGEQYF

v_gene: TRBV20-1
d_gene: TRBD1
abundance: few
j_gene: TRBJ1-1
CDR3nt: TGCAGTGCAACGCCTGGACAGGGGGCTTTCTTT
CDR3aa: CSATPGQGAFF

v_gene: TRBV5-1
d_gene: NA
abundance: NA
j_gene: TRBJ1-1
CDR3nt: TGCGCCAGCAGCTTGGGTCCAGGGAGCACTGAAGCTTTCTTT
CDR3aa: CASSLGPGSTEAFF

v_gene: TRBV5-1
d_gene: NA
abundance: NA
j_gene: TRBJ1-1
CDR3nt: TGCGCCAGCAGCACCCGGGACAAGACATCGGAAGCTTTCTTT
CDR3aa: CASSTRDKTSEAFF

v_gene: TRBV7-2
d_gene: TRBD1
abundance: NA
j_gene: TRBJ2-7
CDR3nt: TGTGCCAGCAGCTTAGTTGGGGGGACAGGGACTTTCTACGAGCAGTACTTC
CDR3aa: CASSLVGGTGTFYEQYF

v_gene: TRBV28
d_gene: TRBD1
abundance: NA
j_gene: TRBJ2-1
CDR3nt: TGTGCCAGCAGCACCTCCGGGACAGGGCTCTACAATGAGCAGTTCTTC
CDR3aa: CASSTSGTGLYNEQFF

v_gene: TRBV7-9
d_gene: TRBD2
abundance: NA
j_gene: TRBJ2-7
CDR3nt: TGTGCCAGCAGCACTCTAGCGGGAGCAGGTGAGCAGTACTTC
CDR3aa: CASSTLAGAGEQYF

v_gene: TRBV4-1
d_gene: NA
abundance: few
j_gene: TRBJ1-2
CDR3nt: TGCGCCAGCAGCCACGTTTGGTCAGGGGACTATGGCTACACCTTC
CDR3aa: CASSHVWSGDYGYTF

v_gene: TRBV5-1
d_gene: NA
abundance: NA
j_gene: TRBJ2-4
CDR3nt: TGCGCCAGCAGGGGGACGTTTTCGGCCAAAAACATTCAGTACTTC
CDR3aa: CASRGTFSAKNIQYF

v_gene: TRBV30
d_gene: NA
abundance: NA
j_gene: TRBJ1-2
CDR3nt: TGTGCCTGGAGTGGACTGATTTTCTATGGCTACACCTTC
CDR3aa: CAWSGLIFYGYTF

v_gene: TRBV6-6
d_gene: NA
abundance: NA
j_gene: TRBJ2-1
CDR3nt: TGTGCCAGCAGTTATGTTCCGGGGCACAATGAGCAGTTCTTC
CDR3aa: CASSYVPGHNEQFF

v_gene: TRBV18
d_gene: NA
abundance: NA
j_gene: TRBJ2-7
CDR3nt: TGTGCCAGCTCACCGGGAGAACAGAAAAACTCCTACGAGCAGTACTTC
CDR3aa: CASSPGEQKNSYEQYF

v_gene: TRBV28
d_gene: NA
abundance: NA
j_gene: TRBJ2-1
CDR3nt: TGTGCCAGCAGCCCCCCGGGGCTAGCGAGGTTCTTC
CDR3aa: CASSPPGLARFF

v_gene: TRBV21-1
d_gene: NA
abundance: NA
j_gene: TRBJ2-7
CDR3nt: TGTGCCAGCAGCAAACGGGCTGGGTACGAGCAGTACTTC
CDR3aa: CASSKRAGYEQYF

v_gene: TRBV28
d_gene: TRBD1
abundance: NA
j_gene: TRBJ1-2
CDR3nt: TGTGCCAGCAGTTTATCGGGCCGGGACAGAAACTATGGCTACACCTTC
CDR3aa: CASSLSGRDRNYGYTF

v_gene: TRBV6-6
d_gene: NA
abundance: NA
j_gene: TRBJ2-7
CDR3nt: TGTGCCAGCAGCCAAGGCCACTACGAGCAGTACTTC
CDR3aa: CASSQGHYEQYF

v_gene: TRBV6-1
d_gene: NA
abundance: few
j_gene: TRBJ1-5
CDR3nt: TGTGCCAGCAGTGAGACCTATAGCAATCAGCCCCAGCATTTT
CDR3aa: CASSETYSNQPQHF

v_gene: TRBV10-1
d_gene: TRBD2
abundance: NA
j_gene: TRBJ2-1
CDR3nt: TGCGCCAGCAGCCCGACTAGCGGGGTCAGCTCCTACAATGAGCAGTTCTTC
CDR3aa: CASSPTSGVSSYNEQFF

v_gene: TRBV6-6
d_gene: TRBD1
abundance: NA
j_gene: TRBJ2-7
CDR3nt: TGTGCCAGCAGGGGTGGACAGGGGGCAACCTACGAGCAGTACTTC
CDR3aa: CASRGGQGATYEQYF

v_gene: TRBV27
d_gene: TRBD2
abundance: NA
j_gene: TRBJ2-7
CDR3nt: TGTGCCAGCCGGCCCGTAGCGGGAGTCCCCTACGAGCAGTACTTC
CDR3aa: CASRPVAGVPYEQYF

v_gene: TRBV6-1
d_gene: NA
abundance: NA
j_gene: TRBJ2-7
CDR3nt: TGTGCCAGCAGTGTAGACAGGCTGGCCTACGAGCAGTACTTC
CDR3aa: CASSVDRLAYEQYF

v_gene: TRBV28
d_gene: NA
abundance: NA
j_gene: TRBJ1-4
CDR3nt: TGTGCCAGCAGTTCCCCCCCGGGCGAAAAACTGTTTTTT
CDR3aa: CASSSPPGEKLFF

v_gene: TRBV19
d_gene: NA
abundance: NA
j_gene: TRBJ2-5
CDR3nt: TGTGCCAGTAGCACTCAAGAGACCCAGTACTTC
CDR3aa: CASSTQETQYF

v_gene: TRBV11-2
d_gene: TRBD1
abundance: once
j_gene: TRBJ2-2
CDR3nt: TGTGCCAGCAGCTTAGGGACAGGGGGAGGCGGGGAGCTGTTTTTT
CDR3aa: CASSLGTGGGGELFF

v_gene: TRBV5-1
d_gene: TRBD2
abundance: NA
j_gene: TRBJ2-7
CDR3nt: TGCGCCAGCAGCTTAACTGTAGCGGGAGGGGATCACGAGCAGTACTTC
CDR3aa: CASSLTVAGGDHEQYF